The 16 T cell receptor beta chains listed next were all sequenced from one sample in a study of siplizumab effects on memory and regulatory T cells. TCRdb keeps only in-frame clones here, not all; method: immunoSEQ multiplex PCR. The sample lists 99,000 or so clones; roughly 93% were seen once. The specimen was Tregs sorted from blood. These receptors were collected from a human donor in good health.

This rearrangement joins TRBV4-1 to TRBJ1-3; D is unclear. The CDR3 consists of 18 residues. Trimming cost V 0 bases and J 2 bases, with 17 bases left between them. Germline CDR1 and CDR2: MGHRA and YSYEKL. The CDR3 here is CASSQDGGRGRAGNTIYF. In DNA form, the CDR3 reads TGCGCCAGCAGCCAAGACGGCGGGAGAGGGAGGGCTGGAAACACCATATATTTT.

This chain joins TRBV6-1 and TRBJ1-2, with a possible D match to TRBD1 (5 bases). There are 14 residues in the CDR3. Looked up from germline, CDR1 is MNHNS and CDR2 is SASEGT. The V end lost 0 bases, the J end lost 4 bases, and 9 bases lay between the germline ends. The CDR3 DNA reads TGTGCCAGCAGTGAAGCGGGACCGGTCTATGGCTACACCTTC. This translates into CASSEAGPVYGYTF.

The chain links TRBV30 to TRBJ1-3; perhaps TRBD1 as D (6 bases). The length of the CDR3 is 14 residues. CDR1 is GTSNPN and CDR2 is SVGIG in the germline V gene (reference sequence). V lost 0 bases to trimming and J lost 3 bases, with 9 bases between them. The CDR3 nucleotides are TGTGCCTGGAGTGTAGGGGGGGTTGGAAACACCATATATTTT. This sequence encodes CAWSVGGVGNTIYF.

The chain combines TRBV5-1 with TRBJ2-7, with D unclear. The CDR3 runs 14 residues. Germline V lookup: CDR1 SGHRS, CDR2 YFSETQ. V lost 1 base and J lost 3, with 11 bases in between. The CDR3 region has the DNA TGCGCCAGCAGCTTGCAAGGATACCTCTACGAGCAGTACTTC. Translated, it gives CASSLQGYLYEQYF.

The chain has TRBV7-2 and TRBJ2-3; no reliable D call. The CDR3 covers 11 residues. The germline CDR1 and CDR2 sequences are SGHTA and FQGNSA. V lost 6 bases and J 1 base, leaving 2 bases between the germline ends. CDR3 sequence (DNA): TGTGCCAGCAGACGCACAGATACGCAGTATTTT. Its protein is CASRRTDTQYF.

This clone was seen only once. CDR3 loop: CASSYLSGRGYGYTF. The CDR3 DNA is TGTGCCAGCAGTTACCTCTCGGGACGAGGCTATGGCTACACCTTC. The chain links TRBV6-5 to TRBJ1-2; TRBD1 might be the D (5 bases). Trimming took off 2 bases at V and 4 bases at J, with 14 bases between the two ends. This CDR3 comprises 15 residues. Germline values: CDR1 MNHEY, CDR2 SVGAGI.

This chain connects TRBV4-1 to TRBJ1-1; the D gene is possibly TRBD1 (5 bases). The CDR3 is 20 amino acids. The V end was cut by 4 bases, the J end by 3 bases, with 30 bases between. CDR1 MGHRA and CDR2 YSYEKL come from the germline V gene. The CDR3 loop is CASSPGFVSQGLGLDTEAFF. In DNA, the CDR3 is TGCGCCAGCAGCCCCGGTTTTGTGTCGCAGGGTTTGGGGTTAGACACTGAAGCTTTCTTT.

The V gene is TRBV6-1, the J gene TRBJ1-5; 11 bases are a match to TRBD1. CDR1 and CDR2 (germline): MNHNS, SASEGT. The CDR3 runs 14 residues. V lost 4 bases, J lost 6 bases, and 2 bases stayed unmatched. The CDR3 nucleotides are TGTGCCAGCAGTGGGACAGGGGGCGGTCAGCCCCAGCATTTT. Translating it yields CASSGTGGGQPQHF.

This rearrangement joins TRBV29-1 to TRBJ2-3, with D perhaps TRBD2 (7 bases). The germline V gene has CDR1 SQVTM and CDR2 ANQGSEA. The CDR3 is 13 amino acids. Trimming removed 3 bases at V and 5 bases at J, with 12 bases between. CDR3 protein: CSVDRGGGDTQYF. Written as DNA, the CDR3 is TGCAGCGTTGATAGGGGGGGTGGAGATACGCAGTATTTT.

About this clone: The same CDR3 is also encoded by other DNA sequences in this sample. The rearrangement uses TRBV20-1 and TRBJ2-5; D unresolved. V was cut by 1 base and J by 4 bases, with 4 bases left in between. In germline, CDR1 is DFQATT, CDR2 SNEGSKA (reference sequence). The CDR3 covers 11 residues. This chain's CDR3 is CSARGGETQYF. The CDR3 nucleotides read TGCAGTGCTAGAGGGGGAGAGACCCAGTACTTC.

J is TRBJ1-3 and V is TRBV11-2; D not resolved. V gave up 1 base and J gave up 0 bases, with 10 bases separating them. Germline V lookup: CDR1 SGHAT, CDR2 FQNNGV. CDR3 length: 16 residues. The CDR3 sequence: CASSLGASPSGNTIYF. Written as DNA, the CDR3 is TGTGCCAGCAGCTTAGGAGCTTCCCCCTCTGGAAACACCATATATTTT. Using reference TRBV11-2 and TRBJ1-3 for the parts outside the CDR3, the full variable domain is EAGVAQSPRYKIIEKRQSVAFWCNPISGHATLYWYQQILGQGPKLLIQFQNNGVVDDSQLPKDRFSAERLKGVDSTLKIQPAKLEDSAVYLCASSLGASPSGNTIYFGEGSWLTVV.

The rearrangement uses TRBV7-2 and TRBJ1-1; perhaps TRBD1 as D (5 bases). Germline CDR1 and CDR2: SGHTA and FQGNSA. Trimming removed 1 base from V and 2 bases from J, with 8 bases in between. There are 14 residues in the CDR3. The CDR3 coding sequence is TGTGCCAGCAGCTTAGTTCAGGGTAACACTGAAGCTTTCTTT. It encodes CASSLVQGNTEAFF.

The V gene is TRBV29-1, the J gene TRBJ2-7; 7 positions agree with TRBD2. The CDR3 extends over 14 amino acids. The germline V gene encodes CDR1 SQVTM and CDR2 ANQGSEA. V lost 3 bases to trimming and J lost 3 bases; unmatched junction nucleotides: 8. The CDR3 here is CSVEAGVGHYEQYF. The CDR3 nucleotides are TGCAGCGTTGAGGCGGGGGTAGGACACTACGAGCAGTACTTC.

The rearrangement uses TRBV4-2 and TRBJ1-1, with 10 nucleotides matching TRBD1. Germline V CDR1 and CDR2: LGHNA, YNFKEQ. V gave up 4 bases and J gave up 9 bases; unmatched junction bases: 5. The CDR3 consists of 13 residues. The CDR3 DNA sequence: TGTGCCAGCAGCCGCGGGACAGGGGAGAAAGCTTTCTTT. Translation: CASSRGTGEKAFF.

The chain carries TRBV4-1 and TRBJ1-2; D perhaps matches TRBD1 (6 bases). V lost 3 bases to trimming and J lost 8 bases, with 16 bases between them. The CDR3 is 14 amino acids. Germline CDR1 and CDR2: MGHRA and YSYEKL. DNA for the CDR3: TGCGCCAGCAGCCACCGGACAGTTCAAGCGGGCTACACCTTC. It translates to CASSHRTVQAGYTF.

The J gene is TRBJ2-5, the V gene TRBV5-4; D is undetermined. Between the trimmed V and J ends, which lost 4 bases and 1 base, there was a span of 14 bases. Germline CDR1 and CDR2: SGHNT and YYREEE (reference sequence). CDR3 length: 15 residues. The CDR3 loop is CASSPAGRFQETQYF. The CDR3 DNA reads TGTGCCAGCAGCCCCGCTGGGCGGTTCCAAGAGACCCAGTACTTC. The variable domain in full, with the rest retrieved from reference TRBV5-4 and TRBJ2-5, is ETGVTQSPTHLIKTRGQQVTLRCSSQSGHNTVSWYQQALGQGPQFIFQYYREEENGRGNFPPRFSGLQFPNYSSELNVNALELDDSALYLCASSPAGRFQETQYFGPGTRLLVL.